This entry describes one TCR beta chain. Its antigen is as yet unknown. These data belong to a study of lymphopenia after photon versus proton radiotherapy. Sequencing was performed with immunoSEQ multiplex PCR; in TCRdb, only in-frame clones are kept and a portion is missing. The top ten clones hold more than 2% of a sample with over 50,000 clones, approximately 86% of them seen once. Findings and limits, study-wide: Under photons, naive T cells and diversity fell while effector/memory populations rose.

This sequence originates from a man aged 40-49 years with gastric cancer. Sequencing used peripheral blood, obtained from a patient treated with photon-based radiotherapy.

The CDR3 bases are TGTGCCAGCAGTCCTCGGGGGGCTAATTCACCCCTCCACTTT. Amino acids: CASSPRGANSPLHF. The chain has TRBV25-1 and TRBJ1-6, with a possible D match to TRBD1 (6 bases). V was cut by 5 bases and J by 6 bases, with 11 bases left in between. This CDR3 has 14 amino acids. Germline lookup yields CDR1 MGHDK and CDR2 SYGVNS. The whole variable domain, remainder taken from reference TRBV25-1 and TRBJ1-6, is EADIYQTPRYLVIGTGKKITLECSQTMGHDKMYWYQQDPGMELHLIHYSYGVNSTEKGDLSSESTVSRIRTEHFPLTLESARPSHTSQYLCASSPRGANSPLHFGNGTRLTVT.